This T cell receptor beta chain derives from a study of T cell responses to AZD1222 COVID-19 vaccine. Study as a whole: Whether given at about 4 or about 12 weeks, second doses were pooled. Study-wide results and caveats: Spike-specific TCR breadth and depth were elevated following two AZD1222 doses. No repertoire was sampled before or during the peak T cell response, only after it. Mostly white British, mostly female donors; authors suggested clonal diversity may be underestimated.

Some clones are missing from TCRdb's copy, which holds only in-frame ones; the method was immunoSEQ multiplex PCR. Found here are 100,000 to 150,000 clones, around 90% of them singletons; the top ten hold 4% to 5%. This clone was seen once. Its specificity is not known. Germline assignment: CDR1 MNHEY and CDR2 SVGEGT. The CDR3 runs 16 residues. V was trimmed by 4 bases and J by 3 bases, leaving 19 bases between them. The source of this sequence is an adult in good health. The V and J genes are TRBV6-2 or TRBV6-3 and TRBJ2-7; tentatively, D is TRBD2 (6 bases). This sample comprised peripheral blood, obtained on day 0 of AZD1222 vaccination. As DNA, the CDR3 is TGTGCCAGCAGTTCTCCAAGTAGGCAGGGAGGCTACGAGCAGTACTTC. This encodes CASSSPSRQGGYEQYF.